Below are 16 T cell receptor beta chains sequenced from a single sample in a study of blood T cell repertoires in COVID-19. Using immunoSEQ multiplex PCR, the repertoire was profiled, and TCRdb retains in-frame clones only, with some absent. The table records around 250,000 clones, about 80% of them present only once. Sequenced material: PBMCs or T cells enriched from blood (not recorded which). The receptors were sampled from a young man with acute COVID-19.

This clone occurred once. The rearrangement uses TRBV28 and TRBJ2-1; 9 bases map to TRBD2. CDR3 length equals 14 residues. The germline CDR1 and CDR2 sequences are MDHEN and SYDVKM. Trimming at V came to 7 bases and at J to 5 bases, leaving 6 bases not matched to a gene. The CDR3 nucleotides read TGTGCCAGCACTCCTAGCGGGGTGAACAATGAGCAGTTCTTC. This gives the protein CASTPSGVNNEQFF. The variable domain in full, completed from reference TRBV28 and TRBJ2-1, reads DVKVTQSSRYLVKRTGEKVFLECVQDMDHENMFWYRQDPGLGLRLIYFSYDVKMKEKGDIPEGYSVSREKKERFSLILESASTNQTSMYLCASTPSGVNNEQFFGPGTRLTVL.

The count of this clone is one. A much larger clone lies a single base off, so this may be a read error. This chain joins TRBV14 and TRBJ2-1; D remains ambiguous. The V gene lost 0 bases and the J gene lost 0 bases, with 9 bases spanning the gap. Germline V gives CDR1 SGHDN, CDR2 FVKESK. CDR3 length: 16 amino acids. CDR3 DNA sequence: TGTGCCAGCAGCCAAGAAGGCGGAAGCTCCTACAATGAGCAGTTCTTC. Translating gives CASSQEGGSSYNEQFF.

The gene calls are TRBV6-5 and TRBJ2-3, with TRBD2 identical over 14 bases. V gave up 7 bases and J gave up 5 bases; unmatched junction bases: 5. Per germline, CDR1 MNHEY and CDR2 SVGAGI. The CDR3 contains 15 residues. CDR3 DNA sequence: TGTGCCAGCATTGGGACTAGCGGGGGAGGAGATACGCAGTATTTT. It specifies CASIGTSGGGDTQYF.

This clone was counted a single time. The chain has TRBV28 and TRBJ1-2, with D possibly TRBD1 on 6 matching bases. The CDR3 length is 15 residues. V lost 5 bases to trimming and J lost 10 bases, with 23 bases between them. The V gene's germline CDR1 is MDHEN and CDR2 SYDVKM. The CDR3 nucleotides read TGTGCCAGCAGTCCTCCGGGAGGGGGACGTCTCGACTACACCTTC. Protein sequence: CASSPPGGGRLDYTF.

The rearrangement links TRBV7-9 to TRBJ2-4; tentative D call: TRBD2 (6 bases). V lost 7 bases to trimming and J lost 11 bases, with 12 bases between them. Germline CDR1 reads SEHNR; CDR2 reads FQNEAQ (reference sequence). The CDR3 is made up of 11 amino acids. This CDR3 reads CASTGEGVQYF. Written as DNA, the CDR3 is TGTGCCAGCACGGGGGAAGGGGTTCAGTACTTC.

The genes are TRBV5-6 and TRBJ1-1; possibly TRBD1 for D (5 bases). The V gene lost 0 bases and the J gene lost 4 bases, with 13 bases spanning the gap. This CDR3 contains 15 residues. Germline CDR1 and CDR2: SGHDT and YYEEEE. The CDR3 spells CASSLELGGATEAFF. As DNA, the CDR3 is TGTGCCAGCAGCTTGGAATTGGGGGGTGCCACTGAAGCTTTCTTT.

The chain has TRBV4-3 and TRBJ1-1; no clear D gene. The germline V and J ends were trimmed by 0 bases and 0 bases, with 11 bases remaining between them. CDR1 is LGHNA, CDR2 YSLEER, per germline. The CDR3 extends over 16 amino acids. For the CDR3, the DNA is TGCGCCAGCAGCCAAGATATTGGCAGGATGAACACTGAAGCTTTCTTT. Its translation: CASSQDIGRMNTEAFF.

The V call is TRBV7-7, the J call TRBJ1-1, with D perhaps matching TRBD1 (5 bases). Trimming shortened V by 5 bases and J by 3 bases, and 16 bases separated the two germline ends. The CDR3 has 15 amino acids. The V gene's germline CDR1 is SSHAT and CDR2 FNYEAQ (reference sequence). CDR3 residues: CASSVYQGVDTEAFF. CDR3 nucleotide sequence: TGTGCCAGCAGCGTCTACCAGGGTGTGGACACTGAAGCTTTCTTT.

The V and J genes are TRBV6-5 and TRBJ1-4, with 8 nucleotides matching TRBD1. CDR1 and CDR2 from the germline V gene are MNHEY and SVGAGI. The CDR3 is 14 amino acids. V lost 7 bases, J lost 6 bases, and 7 bases stayed unmatched. Written as DNA, the CDR3 is TGTGCCAGCACCCGGACAGGGTTTTATGAAAAACTGTTTTTT. This translates into CASTRTGFYEKLFF.

The CDR3, as DNA: TGTGCCGTGACAAGAAACGAAGATGGCTACACCTTC. Encoded protein: CAVTRNEDGYTF. The chain combines TRBV2 with TRBJ1-2; D not resolved. Trimming removed 11 bases from V and 6 bases from J, with 16 bases in between. The CDR3 length is 12 residues. CDR1 is SNHLY and CDR2 is FYNNEI in the germline V gene.

CDR3 region: CASREQGQDISPLHF. CDR3 sequence (DNA): TGTGCCAGCAGGGAACAGGGACAAGATATTTCACCCCTCCACTTT. V and J are TRBV2 and TRBJ1-6; D perhaps matches TRBD1 (6 bases). V lost 6 bases to trimming and J lost 9 bases, with 18 bases between them. Germline values: CDR1 SNHLY, CDR2 FYNNEI. The CDR3 sequence is 15 residues long.

The CDR3 is CSVEGSGQGPEAFF. CDR3 bases: TGCAGCGTTGAAGGGTCGGGACAGGGTCCTGAAGCTTTCTTT. The chain has TRBV29-1 and TRBJ1-1, with 9 nucleotides matching TRBD1. The CDR3 has 14 amino acids. Germline CDR1 is SQVTM and CDR2 is ANQGSEA. After removal of 1 base from V and 6 bases from J, the junction contained 6 bases not matched to a gene.

The genes are TRBV11-2 and TRBJ2-7, with D possibly being TRBD2 (5 bases). Trimming took off 5 bases at V and 4 bases at J, with 9 bases between the two ends. This CDR3 region has 12 residues. Germline V lookup: CDR1 SGHAT, CDR2 FQNNGV. CDR3 in amino acids: CASSITGYEQYV. In DNA form, the CDR3 reads TGTGCCAGCAGCATTACGGGGTACGAGCAGTACGTC.

The rearrangement joins TRBV27 to TRBJ2-2; 15 bases are shared with TRBD2. From germline, CDR1 is MNHEY and CDR2 SMNVEV (reference sequence). The CDR3 covers 16 residues. Trimming removed 10 bases from V and 4 bases from J; junction bases left unmatched: 7. CDR3 residues: CATPGLAGGGTGELFF. The CDR3 coding sequence is TGTGCCACCCCGGGACTAGCGGGAGGTGGCACCGGGGAGCTGTTTTTT.

The rearrangement joins TRBV6-5 to TRBJ1-1, with 8 bases aligning to TRBD1. With V trimmed by 6 bases and J by 4 bases, 7 bases remained unmatched. This CDR3 region has 14 residues. Germline V lookup: CDR1 MNHEY, CDR2 SVGAGI. In DNA form, the CDR3 reads TGTGCCAGCAGGGAGGGACAGGTTGGCACTGAAGCTTTCTTT. As protein: CASREGQVGTEAFF.

This clone was observed once. The chain couples TRBV28 to TRBJ1-3, with D tentatively TRBD1 (5 bases). The CDR3 sequence is 14 residues long. CDR1 is MDHEN and CDR2 is SYDVKM in the germline V gene. Deletions cut 4 bases from V and 1 base from J, with 8 bases between. The CDR3 nucleotides read TGTGCCAGCAGTTGGGGCGAGTCTGGAAACACCATATATTTT. It translates to CASSWGESGNTIYF.